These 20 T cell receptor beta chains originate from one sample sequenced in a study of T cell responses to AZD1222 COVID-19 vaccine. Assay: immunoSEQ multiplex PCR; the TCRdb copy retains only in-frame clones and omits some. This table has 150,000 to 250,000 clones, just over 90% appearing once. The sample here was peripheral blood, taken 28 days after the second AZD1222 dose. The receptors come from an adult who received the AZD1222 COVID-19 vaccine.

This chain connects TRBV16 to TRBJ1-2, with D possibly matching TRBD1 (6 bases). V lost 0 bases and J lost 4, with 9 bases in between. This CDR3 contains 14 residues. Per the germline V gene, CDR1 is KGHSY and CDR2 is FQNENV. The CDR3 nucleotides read TGTGCCAGCAGCCAATCGATAGGGGGCTATGGCTACACCTTC. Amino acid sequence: CASSQSIGGYGYTF.

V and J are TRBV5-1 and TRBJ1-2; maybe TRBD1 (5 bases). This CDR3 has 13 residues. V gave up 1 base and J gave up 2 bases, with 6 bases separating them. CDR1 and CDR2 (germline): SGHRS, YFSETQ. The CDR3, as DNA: TGCGCCAGCAGCTTGAAGGGGAACTATGGCTACACCTTC. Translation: CASSLKGNYGYTF.

CDR3 DNA: TGTGCCAGCAGCGAAGGGGTAACGGAGACCCAGTACTTC. Protein: CASSEGVTETQYF. This chain joins TRBV28 and TRBJ2-5; TRBD1 might be the D (5 bases). Deletions cut 6 bases from V and 5 bases from J, with 13 bases between. The germline gives CDR1 MDHEN, CDR2 SYDVKM. The CDR3 runs to 13 residues. Complete variable domain (other parts from reference TRBV28 and TRBJ2-5): DVKVTQSSRYLVKRTGEKVFLECVQDMDHENMFWYRQDPGLGLRLIYFSYDVKMKEKGDIPEGYSVSREKKERFSLILESASTNQTSMYLCASSEGVTETQYFGPGTRLLVL.

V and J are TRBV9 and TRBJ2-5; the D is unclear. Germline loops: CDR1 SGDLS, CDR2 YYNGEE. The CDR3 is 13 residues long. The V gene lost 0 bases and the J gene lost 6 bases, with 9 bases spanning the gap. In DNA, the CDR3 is TGTGCCAGCAGCGTAGGATATAAGAAGACCCAGTACTTC. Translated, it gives CASSVGYKKTQYF.

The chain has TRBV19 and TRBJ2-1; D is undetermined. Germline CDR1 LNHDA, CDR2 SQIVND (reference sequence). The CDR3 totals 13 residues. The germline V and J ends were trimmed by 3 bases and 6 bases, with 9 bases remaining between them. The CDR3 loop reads CASSMESPNEQFF. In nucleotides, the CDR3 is TGTGCCAGTAGTATGGAGTCTCCCAATGAGCAGTTCTTC.

CDR3 sequence (DNA): TGTGCCACCAGCAGGGCCCCTAGCGGGACCTACAATGAGCAGTTCTTC. Its translation: CATSRAPSGTYNEQFF. The V and J genes are TRBV15 and TRBJ2-1, with 9 nucleotides matching TRBD2. The germline gives CDR1 LNHNV, CDR2 YYDKDF (reference sequence). After removal of 3 bases from V and 2 bases from J, the junction contained 5 bases not matched to a gene. There are 16 residues in the CDR3.

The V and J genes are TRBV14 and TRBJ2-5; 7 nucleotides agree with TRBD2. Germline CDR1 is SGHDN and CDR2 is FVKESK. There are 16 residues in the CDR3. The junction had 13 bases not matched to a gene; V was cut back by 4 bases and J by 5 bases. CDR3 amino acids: CASSPLSGSLMETQYF. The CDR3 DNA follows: TGTGCCAGCAGCCCGCTTAGCGGGTCCTTGATGGAGACCCAGTACTTC.

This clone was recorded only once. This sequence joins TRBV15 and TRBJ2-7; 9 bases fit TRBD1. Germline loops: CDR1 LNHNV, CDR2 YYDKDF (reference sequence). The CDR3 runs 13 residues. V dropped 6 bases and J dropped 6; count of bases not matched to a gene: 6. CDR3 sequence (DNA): TGTGCCACCAGACGGGACAGGGTAGCCGAGCAGTACTTC. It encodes CATRRDRVAEQYF. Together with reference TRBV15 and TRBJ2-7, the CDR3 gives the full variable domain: DAMVIQNPRYQVTQFGKPVTLSCSQTLNHNVMYWYQQKSSQAPKLLFHYYDKDFNNEADTPDNFQSRRPNTSFCFLDIRSPGLGDTAMYLCATRRDRVAEQYFGPGTRLTVT.

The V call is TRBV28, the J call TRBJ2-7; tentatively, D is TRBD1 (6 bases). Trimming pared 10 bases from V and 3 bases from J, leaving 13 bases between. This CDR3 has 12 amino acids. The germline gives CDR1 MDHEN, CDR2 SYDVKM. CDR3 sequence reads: CATTDSYYEQYF. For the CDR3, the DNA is TGTGCCACCACGGACAGCTACTACGAGCAGTACTTC. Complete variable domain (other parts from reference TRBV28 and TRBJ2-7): DVKVTQSSRYLVKRTGEKVFLECVQDMDHENMFWYRQDPGLGLRLIYFSYDVKMKEKGDIPEGYSVSREKKERFSLILESASTNQTSMYLCATTDSYYEQYFGPGTRLTVT.

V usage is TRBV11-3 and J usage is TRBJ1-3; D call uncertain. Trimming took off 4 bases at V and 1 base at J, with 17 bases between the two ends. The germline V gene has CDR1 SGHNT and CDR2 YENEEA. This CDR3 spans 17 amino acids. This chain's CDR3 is CASSSRRLGVSGNTIYF. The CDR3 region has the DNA TGTGCCAGCAGCTCTCGGCGGCTTGGAGTTTCTGGAAACACCATATATTTT.

This CDR3 reads CAWSARFDEQYF. The CDR3 nucleotides read TGTGCCTGGAGTGCAAGGTTTGACGAGCAGTACTTC. The chain is built from TRBV30 and TRBJ2-7; D is uncertain. V was trimmed by 1 base and J by 5 bases, leaving 9 bases between them. The CDR3 is made up of 12 amino acids. In germline, CDR1 is GTSNPN, CDR2 SVGIG (reference sequence).

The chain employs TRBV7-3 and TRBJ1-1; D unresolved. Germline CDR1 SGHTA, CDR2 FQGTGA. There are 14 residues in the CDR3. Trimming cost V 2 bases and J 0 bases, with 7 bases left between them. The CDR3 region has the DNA TGTGCCAGCAGCTTAGACGGTATGAACACTGAAGCTTTCTTT. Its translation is CASSLDGMNTEAFF.

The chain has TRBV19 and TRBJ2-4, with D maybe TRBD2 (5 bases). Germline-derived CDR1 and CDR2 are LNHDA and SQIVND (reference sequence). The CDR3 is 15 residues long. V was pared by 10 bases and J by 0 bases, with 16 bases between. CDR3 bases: TGTGCCATCCCGCGGGCACAACGAGCCAAAAACATTCAGTACTTC. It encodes CAIPRAQRAKNIQYF.

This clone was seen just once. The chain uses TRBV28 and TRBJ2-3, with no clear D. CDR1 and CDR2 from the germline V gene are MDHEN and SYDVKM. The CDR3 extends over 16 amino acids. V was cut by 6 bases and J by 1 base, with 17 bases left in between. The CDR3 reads CASSPPGTSRTDTQYF. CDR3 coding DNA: TGTGCCAGCAGCCCCCCGGGCACGTCTCGCACAGATACGCAGTATTTT.

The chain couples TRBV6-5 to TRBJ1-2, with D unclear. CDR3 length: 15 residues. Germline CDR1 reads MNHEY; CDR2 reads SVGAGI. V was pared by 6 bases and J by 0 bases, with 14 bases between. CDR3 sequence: CASRITGRANYGYTF. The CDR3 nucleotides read TGTGCCAGCAGAATTACGGGGAGAGCTAACTATGGCTACACCTTC.

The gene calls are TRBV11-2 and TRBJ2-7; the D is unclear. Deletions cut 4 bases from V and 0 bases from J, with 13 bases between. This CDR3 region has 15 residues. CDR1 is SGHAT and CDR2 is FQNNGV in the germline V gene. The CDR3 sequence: CASSSGGISSYEQYF. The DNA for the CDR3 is TGTGCCAGCAGCTCAGGTGGGATTAGCTCCTACGAGCAGTACTTC.

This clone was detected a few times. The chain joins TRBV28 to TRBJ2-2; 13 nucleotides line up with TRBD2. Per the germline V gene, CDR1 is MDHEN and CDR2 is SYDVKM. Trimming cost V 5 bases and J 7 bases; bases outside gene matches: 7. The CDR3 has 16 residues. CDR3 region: CASSPGLAGDSGELFF. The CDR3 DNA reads TGTGCCAGCAGTCCAGGACTAGCGGGAGACAGCGGGGAGCTGTTTTTT.

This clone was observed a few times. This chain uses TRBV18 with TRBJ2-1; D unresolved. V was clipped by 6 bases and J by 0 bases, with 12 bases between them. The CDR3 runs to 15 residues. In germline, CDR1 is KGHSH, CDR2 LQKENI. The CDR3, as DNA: TGTGCCAGCTCGCAACTGGCGGTCTCCTACAATGAGCAGTTCTTC. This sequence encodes CASSQLAVSYNEQFF.

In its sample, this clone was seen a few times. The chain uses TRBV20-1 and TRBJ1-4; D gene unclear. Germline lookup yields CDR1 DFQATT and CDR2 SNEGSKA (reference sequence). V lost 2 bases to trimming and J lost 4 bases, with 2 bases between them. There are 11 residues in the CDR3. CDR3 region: CSARLNEKLFF. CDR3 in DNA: TGCAGTGCTAGACTTAATGAAAAACTGTTTTTT.

CDR3 nucleotides: TGTGCCAGCAGTCCGTTTGTTGGGGGGGTGGGCACTGAAGCTTTCTTT. This gives the protein CASSPFVGGVGTEAFF. This chain links TRBV28 with TRBJ1-1; D is possibly TRBD1 (5 bases). This CDR3 is built from 16 residues. CDR1 and CDR2 (germline): MDHEN, SYDVKM. V lost 5 bases, J lost 4 bases, and 20 bases lay in between.